This T cell receptor (beta chain) stems from a study of T cell responses to AZD1222 COVID-19 vaccine (dated by TCRdb to the early 2020s). Regarding the research as a whole: A total of under 250 trial participants underwent TCR sequencing, of whom approximately 200 had received two doses of AZD1222 and 26 had received two doses of the MenACWY control vaccine. Trial participants were enrolled into age subgroups of 18-55, 56-69 and 70-plus years, which contained around 150, 29 and 61 TCR-sequenced participants, respectively.

This sample's time point label indicates: sample from adult after SARS-CoV-2 infection, after symptom onset. A couple of convalescent COVID-19 patients, sampled after symptom onset from adults with prior SARS-CoV-2 infection, were also TCR-sequenced for comparison. Reading the germline V gene (reference sequence) gives CDR1 LGHDT and CDR2 YNNKEL. From its cysteine to its phenylalanine, the CDR3 spans 14 amino acids. Solely the CDR3 DNA is kept, with 42 bases framed from the first base. V is pruned by 5 bases and J by 1 base, leaving 4 bases of the junction without a gene match. This clone was seen more than once but under ten times. The antigen this receptor binds is unknown. Base qualities are not recorded, but no much larger clone differs from it by a single base. The CDR3 regions of human TCRbeta chains were analyzed by immunosequencing. The study's own analysis went as follows. Repertoire TCRs were checked for matches against a reference library of SARS-CoV-2-specific TCRs that had been generated using the MIRA antigen-specificity platform. Breadth was defined as the fraction of unique TCRs that were SARS-CoV-2-associated. Depth was defined as the fraction of total T cells that were SARS-CoV-2-associated. Each spike-specific TCR was assigned to its reactive spike region and to a CD4 or CD8 class using the MIRA data. Log10-transformed breadth and depth values were compared by one-way ANOVA with Sidak's multiple comparisons tests. Drawn from immuneACCESS, this table holds only the in-frame rearrangements with V and J called that TCRdb kept. Clones are partly lost; checked studies trace under half to an unresolved V gene and leave the rest unexplained. The V and J calls and clone size come from that table; D and trimming were worked out from the DNA. The sample table shows just over 150,000 clones, and about 88% are seen once. Of the sample, roughly 6.9% is held by the ten largest clones.

What the work shows at the level of the full study, not this receptor alone: Reportedly, close to half of the unique spike-specific TCRs recognized epitopes lying outside the regions that are mutated in the B.1.351 and B.1.1.7 variants. Conclusions about previously exposed vaccinees were limited because only six or seven AZD1222 recipients were SARS-CoV-2 seropositive at baseline. CD4 TCRs associated with the vaccine covered the entire spike protein, and the dominant responses were in regions 160-218 and 743-854. After two AZD1222 doses, both the breadth and the depth of spike-specific TCRs were significantly higher than at day 0 and than in MenACWY recipients. In the small 56-69-year group, the increase in depth fell short of significance, most likely because of low power. Because no samples from the day 14 peak response were available, repertoires could be characterized only after the peak T cell response. Most participants were white British and females outnumbered males, and the authors suggested that clonal diversity may have been underestimated.

The material was peripheral blood, obtained after recovery from COVID-19. The sequence was obtained from an adult who had recovered from COVID-19. The receptor chain draws on TRBV3-1 (or the pseudogene TRBV3-2) and TRBJ2-7; 8 bases in the junction line up with TRBD2. The sequenced DNA: TGTGCCAGCAGCATAGCGGGAATTTCCTACGAGCAGTACTTC. Its translation reads: CASSIAGISYEQYF.